Shown below are 29 T cell receptor beta chains from a single sample sequenced in a study of T-cell reconstitution after alpha-beta-depleted transplantation in children. A TCRbeta library incorporating unique molecular identifiers was prepared. TCRdb used MiXCR to reprocess the PCR reads, holding one entry per CDR3 protein. The sample contains about 200,000 distinct CDR3 sequences, roughly 6.3% of which appear only once. Source: PBMCs, taken before TCRalphabeta/CD19-depleted stem cell transplant. The receptor source for this set is a girl under three years old with combined immunodeficiency, due to receive a stem cell transplant.

In its sample, this clonotype was seen a few times. J is TRBJ1-3 and V is TRBV5-1, with D possibly TRBD1 on 6 matching bases. This CDR3 comprises 16 residues. The V gene's germline CDR1 is SGHRS and CDR2 YFSETQ. The V and J ends lost 4 bases and 4 bases respectively, with 18 bases between them. CDR3 region: CASSPGQFGSGNTIYF. CDR3 nucleotides: TGCGCCAGCAGCCCCGGACAGTTCGGGTCGGGAAACACCATATATTTT.

The chain carries TRBV20-1 and TRBJ2-1, with a tentative D call TRBD1 (5 bases). Trimming shortened V by 1 base and J by 4 bases, and 8 bases separated the two germline ends. Germline V lookup: CDR1 DFQATT, CDR2 SNEGSKA (reference sequence). The CDR3 loop spans 13 amino acids. CDR3 residues: CSARAGNYNEQFF. CDR3 sequence (DNA): TGCAGTGCTAGAGCAGGGAATTACAATGAGCAGTTCTTC.

The sample holds a few counts of this clonotype. The chain couples TRBV4-1 to TRBJ2-7; perhaps TRBD1 as D (5 bases). Trimming pared 5 bases from V and 3 bases from J, leaving 11 bases between. The CDR3 sequence is 13 residues long. Germline assignment: CDR1 MGHRA and CDR2 YSYEKL. CDR3 sequence reads: CASSGARFYEQYF. DNA for the CDR3: TGCGCCAGCAGCGGGGCCAGATTCTACGAGCAGTACTTC.

This clonotype occurred many times. The chain is built from TRBV29-1 and TRBJ2-1, with a possible D match to TRBD2 (6 bases). The CDR3 length is 12 residues. Germline V gene data show CDR1 as SQVTM and CDR2 as ANQGSEA. V was cut by 8 bases and J by 10 bases, with 18 bases left in between. The CDR3 loop reads CSTRLEGYEQFF. In DNA, the CDR3 is TGCAGCACTAGACTGGAGGGCTACGAGCAGTTCTTC.

The rearrangement uses TRBV29-1 and TRBJ1-2; the D is unclear. Germline-derived CDR1 and CDR2 are SQVTM and ANQGSEA. V was shortened by 2 bases and J by 0 bases, with 4 bases between the two germline ends. CDR3 length: 12 residues. The chain's CDR3 is CSVETANYGYTF. As DNA, the CDR3 is TGCAGCGTTGAAACAGCTAACTATGGCTACACCTTC.

This clonotype was counted ten times or more. The chain has TRBV27 and TRBJ2-1, with D perhaps matching TRBD2 (6 bases). Germline-derived CDR1 and CDR2 are MNHEY and SMNVEV (reference sequence). This CDR3 has 12 amino acids. Trimming took off 8 bases at V and 6 bases at J, with 11 bases between the two ends. CDR3 nucleotide sequence: TGTGCCAGCGGTCATAGCGGCAATGAGCAGTTCTTC. It yields the protein CASGHSGNEQFF.

This clonotype was counted at least ten times. The chain recombines TRBV7-9 with TRBJ1-6, with D maybe TRBD1 (5 bases). This CDR3 contains 15 residues. Germline assignment: CDR1 SEHNR and CDR2 FQNEAQ (reference sequence). V lost 6 bases to trimming and J lost 6 bases, with 15 bases between them. CDR3 residues: CASSLWGSANSPLHF. Here the CDR3 DNA reads TGTGCCAGCAGTTTATGGGGGTCCGCTAATTCACCCCTCCACTTT.

This clonotype came up many times. The chain uses TRBV20-1 and TRBJ2-5; 8 positions agree with TRBD2. J gave up 0 bases and V 3 bases, and 3 bases lay outside the gene matches. CDR3 length: 14 amino acids. Germline V lookup: CDR1 DFQATT, CDR2 SNEGSKA (reference sequence). DNA of the CDR3: TGCAGTGCTAGCTTAGCGGGGTACCAAGAGACCCAGTACTTC. Amino acid sequence: CSASLAGYQETQYF.

This clonotype was observed at least ten times. V usage is TRBV6-5 and J usage is TRBJ2-1; 13 bases fit TRBD2. The CDR3 consists of 22 residues. CDR1 MNHEY and CDR2 SVGAGI come from the germline V gene. Losses at the gene ends were 6 bases for V and 4 bases for J; bases not matched to a gene: 24. The CDR3 coding sequence is TGTGCCAGCAGCCACGGACTAGCGGGGGCCTATAGCCCCCTTCACGATTACAATGAGCAGTTCTTC. Its protein product is CASSHGLAGAYSPLHDYNEQFF.

This clonotype was seen repeatedly, ten times or more. This chain joins TRBV5-6 and TRBJ2-5; 7 nucleotides agree with TRBD2. The V segment lost 2 bases and the J segment 2 bases; nucleotides outside the gene matches: 6. The CDR3 has 15 residues. Looked up from germline, CDR1 is SGHDT and CDR2 is YYEEEE. CDR3 in DNA: TGTGCCAGCAGCTTTCGTGCGGGGGATCAAGAGACCCAGTACTTC. Its protein is CASSFRAGDQETQYF. Full variable domain (outside the CDR3, taken from reference TRBV5-6 and TRBJ2-5): DAGVTQSPTHLIKTRGQQVTLRCSPKSGHDTVSWYQQALGQGPQFIFQYYEEEERQRGNFPDRFSGHQFPNYSSELNVNALLLGDSALYLCASSFRAGDQETQYFGPGTRLLVL.

The rearrangement uses TRBV20-1 and TRBJ2-5; 9 bases map to TRBD2. The CDR3 contains 17 residues. Germline assignment: CDR1 DFQATT and CDR2 SNEGSKA (reference sequence). V was clipped by 3 bases and J by 2 bases; unmatched bases: 13. DNA of the CDR3: TGCAGTGCTAGTGTCGCGGGAGGGTGGGAATTACAAGAGACCCAGTACTTC. This codes for CSASVAGGWELQETQYF.

CDR3 DNA: TGCGCCAGCAGTCACACCCCTTGGAGGGGTGACGGCACAGATACGCAGTATTTT. This encodes CASSHTPWRGDGTDTQYF. V gene TRBV23-1 combines with J gene TRBJ2-3, with a possible D match to TRBD2 (6 bases). Being an ORF, TRBV23-1 has a function that is uncertain. The V end lost 3 bases, the J end lost 1 base, and 20 bases lay between the germline ends. This CDR3 is built from 18 residues.

This clonotype was counted at least ten times. The chain combines TRBV5-1 with TRBJ2-3; D unresolved. The CDR3 is 14 amino acids. V was cut by 4 bases and J by 3 bases, with 12 bases left in between. Germline values: CDR1 SGHRS, CDR2 YFSETQ. DNA for the CDR3: TGCGCCAGCAGCCCCTACTACCTAACAGATACGCAGTATTTT. Encoded protein: CASSPYYLTDTQYF. The full variable domain, completed using reference TRBV5-1 and TRBJ2-3, is KAGVTQTPRYLIKTRGQQVTLSCSPISGHRSVSWYQQTPGQGLQFLFEYFSETQRNKGNFPGRFSGRQFSNSRSEMNVSTLELGDSALYLCASSPYYLTDTQYFGPGTRLTVL.

The chain couples TRBV20-1 to TRBJ2-6; 9 bases match TRBD1. The V gene's germline CDR1 is DFQATT and CDR2 SNEGSKA (reference sequence). The CDR3 extends over 18 amino acids. J was trimmed by 0 bases and V by 1 base; bases with no gene match: 7. The CDR3 is CSARATGTGTSGANVLTF. CDR3 in DNA: TGCAGTGCTAGAGCCACCGGGACAGGGACCTCTGGGGCCAACGTCCTGACTTTC.

This clonotype was seen many times. The gene calls are TRBV5-1 and TRBJ1-1, with no clear D. Germline CDR1 reads SGHRS; CDR2 reads YFSETQ. The CDR3 is 15 amino acids. The V end lost 4 bases, the J end lost 3 bases, and 16 bases lay between the germline ends. CDR3 DNA: TGCGCCAGCAGCCCGCCCCTCCACGAAGACACTGAAGCTTTCTTT. It is translated as CASSPPLHEDTEAFF.

At least ten counts were recorded for this clonotype. The chain uses TRBV3-1 and TRBJ2-1, with 12 bases fitting TRBD2. Looked up from germline, CDR1 is LGHDT and CDR2 is YNNKEL (reference sequence). The CDR3 sequence is 20 residues long. V trimming: 4 bases; J trimming: 0 bases; junction bases outside the gene matches: 13. Here the CDR3 DNA reads TGTGCCAGCAGCCTCCGCCGACTAGCGGGAGCTCGAAGCTCCTACAATGAGCAGTTCTTC. Translation: CASSLRRLAGARSSYNEQFF.

This clonotype was observed at least ten times. This chain joins TRBV5-1 and TRBJ2-1, with 12 nucleotides matching TRBD2. Germline CDR1 is SGHRS and CDR2 is YFSETQ. This CDR3 comprises 16 residues. V lost 4 bases to trimming and J lost 4 bases; unmatched junction nucleotides: 6. CDR3 residues: CASSGIGLAGYNEQFF. DNA of the CDR3: TGCGCCAGCAGCGGAATCGGACTAGCGGGGTACAATGAGCAGTTCTTC. Drawing the rest from reference TRBV5-1 and TRBJ2-1, the complete variable domain is KAGVTQTPRYLIKTRGQQVTLSCSPISGHRSVSWYQQTPGQGLQFLFEYFSETQRNKGNFPGRFSGRQFSNSRSEMNVSTLELGDSALYLCASSGIGLAGYNEQFFGPGTRLTVL.

This clonotype was counted ten times or more. This chain uses TRBV7-9 with TRBJ2-3, with D tentatively TRBD2 (6 bases). The germline gives CDR1 SEHNR, CDR2 FQNEAQ (reference sequence). V was cut by 3 bases and J by 5 bases, with 12 bases left in between. The CDR3 length is 14 residues. Written as DNA, the CDR3 is TGTGCCAGCAGCTTTCCGGGAGCGGTAGATACGCAGTATTTT. This gives the protein CASSFPGAVDTQYF. Drawing the rest from reference TRBV7-9 and TRBJ2-3, the complete variable domain is DTGVSQNPRHKITKRGQNVTFRCDPISEHNRLYWYRQTLGQGPEFLTYFQNEAQLEKSRLLSDRFSAERPKGSFSTLEIQRTEQGDSAMYLCASSFPGAVDTQYFGPGTRLTVL.

This clonotype was seen at least ten times. The chain recombines TRBV29-1 with TRBJ2-1; possibly TRBD1 for D (6 bases). The CDR3 totals 15 residues. V was trimmed by 1 base and J by 0 bases, leaving 10 bases between them. Germline assignment: CDR1 SQVTM and CDR2 ANQGSEA. CDR3 sequence reads: CSVEGDTSSYNEQFF. CDR3 DNA sequence: TGCAGCGTTGAAGGGGACACAAGCTCCTACAATGAGCAGTTCTTC.

This clonotype was counted many times. The CDR3: CASTVGLAENNEQFF. The CDR3 DNA follows: TGTGCCTCTACGGTCGGACTAGCCGAAAACAATGAGCAGTTCTTC. The V call is TRBV10-3, the J call TRBJ2-1; 8 positions agree with TRBD2. Per the germline V gene, CDR1 is ENHRY and CDR2 is SYGVKD. With V trimmed by 11 bases and J by 5 bases, 14 bases remained unmatched. The CDR3 covers 15 residues.

This clonotype was observed many times. The rearrangement joins TRBV4-1 to TRBJ2-7, with TRBD1 identical over 9 bases. Germline loops: CDR1 MGHRA, CDR2 YSYEKL. V gave up 4 bases and J gave up 6 bases; unmatched junction bases: 13. This CDR3 comprises 16 residues. The CDR3 DNA reads TGCGCCAGCAGCCCCACCGTCGGGACAGGGTACATCGAGCAGTACTTC. Translating it yields CASSPTVGTGYIEQYF.

This clonotype has at least ten counts. The genes are TRBV19 and TRBJ2-3, with D perhaps TRBD2 (6 bases). Germline V gene sequence: CDR1 LNHDA, CDR2 SQIVND (reference sequence). The CDR3 is made up of 17 amino acids. V lost 1 base, J lost 2 bases, and 16 bases lay in between. The CDR3 DNA sequence: TGTGCCAGTAGTATAGGGCGGCGGGGCTTTTCCACAGATACGCAGTATTTT. This codes for CASSIGRRGFSTDTQYF.

Of note for this clonotype: This may be a read error, as it is one base from a much larger clone. J is TRBJ2-1 and V is TRBV6-5, with unresolved D. Looked up from germline, CDR1 is MNHEY and CDR2 is SVGAGI. The CDR3 is 13 residues long. The DNA for the CDR3 is TGTGCCAGCGGTTACTCGTTAGGCAATGAGCAGTTCTTC. Its protein is CASGYSLGNEQFF.

This clonotype has at least ten counts. V is TRBV3-1 and J is TRBJ2-1, with D unresolved. Germline CDR1 reads LGHDT; CDR2 reads YNNKEL (reference sequence). The CDR3 consists of 13 residues. The germline V and J ends were trimmed by 0 bases and 5 bases, with 5 bases remaining between them. The CDR3: CASSQDRHNEQFF. The CDR3 nucleotides are TGTGCCAGCAGCCAAGATCGGCACAATGAGCAGTTCTTC.

This clonotype was found a few times. J is TRBJ1-3 and V is TRBV6-4; the D gene is possibly TRBD1 (5 bases). This CDR3 comprises 21 residues. Germline CDR1 reads MRHNA; CDR2 reads SNTAGT. The V gene lost 11 bases and the J gene lost 0 bases, with 35 bases spanning the gap. CDR3 loop: CAGFINRPHGTKENSGNTIYF. The CDR3 bases are TGTGCCGGATTCATTAACAGGCCTCATGGCACAAAAGAGAACTCTGGAAACACCATATATTTT.

The chain has TRBV3-1 and TRBJ2-7; 14 bases match TRBD2. CDR3 size: 17 residues. J was trimmed by 0 bases and V by 10 bases; bases with no gene match: 11. Per germline, CDR1 LGHDT and CDR2 YNNKEL (reference sequence). CDR3 sequence reads: CATTQRLAGGPSYEQYF. The CDR3 region has the DNA TGTGCCACCACCCAGAGACTAGCGGGAGGGCCCTCCTACGAGCAGTACTTC.

There are a few counts of this clonotype. The chain couples TRBV20-1 to TRBJ2-7, with TRBD1 matching over 11 bases. CDR1 and CDR2 (germline): DFQATT, SNEGSKA (reference sequence). CDR3 length: 14 residues. The V segment lost 6 bases and the J segment 4 bases; nucleotides outside the gene matches: 8. CDR3 DNA sequence: TGCAGTGCACAGGACAGGGGGCGGATATACGAGCAGTACTTC. As protein: CSAQDRGRIYEQYF.

Many counts were recorded for this clonotype. The CDR3: CSARDGRGSNEKLFF. CDR3 sequence (DNA): TGCAGTGCTAGAGACGGGAGGGGTTCTAATGAAAAACTGTTTTTT. The chain links TRBV20-1 to TRBJ1-4; tentative D call: TRBD1 (5 bases). Germline CDR1 reads DFQATT; CDR2 reads SNEGSKA (reference sequence). V was clipped by 0 bases and J by 3 bases, with 11 bases between them. This CDR3 is built from 15 residues.

This clonotype appeared many times. The rearrangement links TRBV5-1 to TRBJ1-1, with D perhaps matching TRBD1 (5 bases). The germline V and J ends were trimmed by 2 bases and 4 bases, with 15 bases remaining between them. The CDR3 runs to 15 residues. In germline, CDR1 is SGHRS, CDR2 YFSETQ. CDR3 in amino acids: CASSFVQGPSTEAFF. Written as DNA, the CDR3 is TGCGCCAGCAGCTTTGTTCAGGGTCCGAGCACTGAAGCTTTCTTT.